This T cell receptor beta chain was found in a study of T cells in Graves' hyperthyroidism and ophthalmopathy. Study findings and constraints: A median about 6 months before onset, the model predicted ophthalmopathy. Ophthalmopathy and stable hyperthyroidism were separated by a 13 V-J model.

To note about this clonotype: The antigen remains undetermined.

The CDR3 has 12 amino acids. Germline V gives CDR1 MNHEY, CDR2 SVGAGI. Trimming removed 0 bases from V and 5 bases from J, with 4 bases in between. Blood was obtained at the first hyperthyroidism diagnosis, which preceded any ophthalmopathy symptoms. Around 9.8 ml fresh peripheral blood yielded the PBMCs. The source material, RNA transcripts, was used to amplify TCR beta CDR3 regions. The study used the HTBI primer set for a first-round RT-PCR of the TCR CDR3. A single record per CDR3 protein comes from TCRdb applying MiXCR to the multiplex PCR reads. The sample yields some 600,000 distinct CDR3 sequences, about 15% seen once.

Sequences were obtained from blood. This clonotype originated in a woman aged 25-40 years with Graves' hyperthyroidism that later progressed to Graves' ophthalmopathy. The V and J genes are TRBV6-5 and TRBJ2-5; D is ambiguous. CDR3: CASSYSEETQYF. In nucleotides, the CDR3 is TGTGCCAGCAGTTACTCAGAGGAGACCCAGTACTTC.